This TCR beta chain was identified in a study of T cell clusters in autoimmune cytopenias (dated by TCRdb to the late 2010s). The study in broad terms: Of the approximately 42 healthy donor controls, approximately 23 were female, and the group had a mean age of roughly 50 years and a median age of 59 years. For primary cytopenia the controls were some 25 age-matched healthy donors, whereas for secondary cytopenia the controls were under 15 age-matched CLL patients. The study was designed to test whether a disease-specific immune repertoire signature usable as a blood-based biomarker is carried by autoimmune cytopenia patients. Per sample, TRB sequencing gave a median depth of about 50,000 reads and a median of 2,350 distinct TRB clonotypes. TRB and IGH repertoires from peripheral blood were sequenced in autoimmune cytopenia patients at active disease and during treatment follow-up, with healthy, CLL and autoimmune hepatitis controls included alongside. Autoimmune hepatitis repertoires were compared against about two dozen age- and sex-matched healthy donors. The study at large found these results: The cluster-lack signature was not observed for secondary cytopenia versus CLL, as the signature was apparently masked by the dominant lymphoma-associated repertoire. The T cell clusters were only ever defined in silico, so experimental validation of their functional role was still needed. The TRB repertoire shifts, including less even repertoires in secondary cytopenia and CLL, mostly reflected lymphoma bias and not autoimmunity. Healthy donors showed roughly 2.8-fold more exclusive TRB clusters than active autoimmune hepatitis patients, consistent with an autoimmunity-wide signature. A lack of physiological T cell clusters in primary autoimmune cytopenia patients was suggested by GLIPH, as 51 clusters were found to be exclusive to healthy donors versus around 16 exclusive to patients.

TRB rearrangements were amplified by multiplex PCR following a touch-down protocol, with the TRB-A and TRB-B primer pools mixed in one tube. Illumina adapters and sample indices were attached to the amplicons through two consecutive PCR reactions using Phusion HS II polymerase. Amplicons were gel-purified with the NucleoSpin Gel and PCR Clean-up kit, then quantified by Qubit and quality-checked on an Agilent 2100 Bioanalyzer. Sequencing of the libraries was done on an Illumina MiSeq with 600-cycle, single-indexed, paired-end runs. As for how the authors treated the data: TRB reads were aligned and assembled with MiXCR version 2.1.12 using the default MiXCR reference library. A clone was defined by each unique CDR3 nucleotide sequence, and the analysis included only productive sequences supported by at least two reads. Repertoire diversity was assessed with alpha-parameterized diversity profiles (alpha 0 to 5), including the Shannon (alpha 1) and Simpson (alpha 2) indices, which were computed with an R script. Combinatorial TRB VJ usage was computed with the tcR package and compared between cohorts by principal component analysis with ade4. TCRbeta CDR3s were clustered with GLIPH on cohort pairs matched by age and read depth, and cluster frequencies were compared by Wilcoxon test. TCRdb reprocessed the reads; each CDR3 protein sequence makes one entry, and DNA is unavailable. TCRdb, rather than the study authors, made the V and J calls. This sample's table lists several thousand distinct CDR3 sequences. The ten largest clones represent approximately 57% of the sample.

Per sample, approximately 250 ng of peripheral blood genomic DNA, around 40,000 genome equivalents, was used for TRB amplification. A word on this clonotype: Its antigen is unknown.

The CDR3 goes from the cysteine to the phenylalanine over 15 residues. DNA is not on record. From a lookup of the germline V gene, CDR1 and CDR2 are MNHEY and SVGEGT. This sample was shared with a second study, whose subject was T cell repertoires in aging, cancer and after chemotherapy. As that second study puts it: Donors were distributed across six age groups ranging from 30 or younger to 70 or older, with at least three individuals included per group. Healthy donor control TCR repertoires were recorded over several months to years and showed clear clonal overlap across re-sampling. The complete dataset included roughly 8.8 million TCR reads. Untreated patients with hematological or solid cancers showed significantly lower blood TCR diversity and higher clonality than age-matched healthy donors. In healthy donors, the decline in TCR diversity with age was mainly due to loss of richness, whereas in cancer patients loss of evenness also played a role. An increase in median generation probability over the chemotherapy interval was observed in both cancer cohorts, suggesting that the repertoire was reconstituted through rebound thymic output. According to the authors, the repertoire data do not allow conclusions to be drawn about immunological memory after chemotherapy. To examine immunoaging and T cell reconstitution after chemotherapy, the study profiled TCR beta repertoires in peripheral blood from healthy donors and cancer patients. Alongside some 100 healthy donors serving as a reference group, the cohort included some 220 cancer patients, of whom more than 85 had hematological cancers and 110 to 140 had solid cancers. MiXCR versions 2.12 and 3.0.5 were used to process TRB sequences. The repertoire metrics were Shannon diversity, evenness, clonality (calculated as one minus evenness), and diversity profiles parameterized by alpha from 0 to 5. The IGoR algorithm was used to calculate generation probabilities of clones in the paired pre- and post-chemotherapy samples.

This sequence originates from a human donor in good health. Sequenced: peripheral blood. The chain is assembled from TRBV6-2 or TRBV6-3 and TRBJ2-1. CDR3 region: CASWAWPRQYNEQFF.